This TCR beta chain was obtained from a study of CD8 T cells in ankylosing spondylitis. Study conclusions and caveats: Within ankylosing spondylitis blood, a TCR beta motif made up of eight highly homologous variants appeared to be characteristic.

Germline loops: CDR1 SQVTM, CDR2 ANQGSEA. With 3 bases clipped from V and 9 bases from J, the junction kept 5 bases outside the gene matches. The CDR3 is 13 amino acids. This clonotype occurred many times. Its cognate antigen is unknown. In TCRdb, the 5' RACE reads were re-called with MiXCR into one record per CDR3 protein. The data hold 100,000 to 150,000 distinct CDR3 sequences, with about 15% observed a single time. This receptor was obtained from a male donor with ankylosing spondylitis. The chain joins TRBV29-1 to TRBJ2-1, with 10 bases identical to TRBD2. Sequenced material: blood, either unsorted or a sorted T cell fraction (not recorded which). The CDR3 DNA sequence: TGCAGCGTTGATTCCCTAGCGGGAGTTGAGCAGTTCTTC. Its protein is CSVDSLAGVEQFF.